These T cell receptor beta chains were read from a single sample in a study of T cell repertoires in cytomegalovirus infection. Via MiXCR, TCRdb re-called the reads, giving one row per CDR3 protein. The repertoire holds 650,000 to 900,000 distinct CDR3 sequences, with around a third as singletons. No antigen has been assigned to these receptors. The sequenced sample was cultured CD8+ T cells from PBMCs, obtained from culture after CMV antigen stimulation. Receptors originate from a human donor in good health (CMV status not recorded). Some clones in this sample may be carry-over from other donors' samples. Each CDR3 is given without its conserved first and last residue. The D gene is left open where the match is weak.

J gene	V gene	D gene	CDR3 protein
TRBJ2-7	TRBV7-9	-	ASSFPLGDEQY
TRBJ1-1	TRBV19	-	ATLRRGNTEAF
TRBJ2-7	TRBV7-2	-	ASSFAENYEQY
TRBJ2-5	TRBV27	TRBD1	AAGQERQETQY
TRBJ1-1	TRBV4-1	TRBD1	ASSPQGAGGTEAF
TRBJ1-1	TRBV2	-	AVGLNTEAF
TRBJ1-3	TRBV7-6	-	ASSTPRAGLGNTIY
TRBJ2-1	TRBV27	TRBD2	ASSWTSGHNEQF
TRBJ1-4	TRBV9	-	ASSGREAREKLF
TRBJ1-3	TRBV19	-	ASSIGAGNTIY
TRBJ1-1	TRBV29-1	TRBD1	SVLDRVTEAF
TRBJ2-2	TRBV6-6	TRBD1	GTGPSVGTGELF